The text below deals with one T cell receptor beta chain. No antigen is known for it. This sample stems from a study of CXCR3-negative and CXCR3-positive naive CD8 T cells. Study-wide points: Both naive subsets, CXCR3-negative and CXCR3-positive, displayed similar TRBV-TRBJ usage, unlike memory cells. Comparably high diversity was seen in both naive subsets, and much lower diversity in memory CD8+ cells.

Naive CD8+ T cells displayed a CD45RO-CCR7+CD27+CD95- phenotype. Through 5' RACE with UMI labels, the TRB cDNA libraries were prepared. After re-calling the 5' RACE reads, TCRdb lists one entry per CDR3 protein, DNA absent. This table lists about 62,000 distinct CDR3 sequences. This CDR3 has 14 amino acids. CDR1 and CDR2 (germline): DFQATT, SNEGSKA (reference sequence). J is TRBJ2-5 and V is TRBV20-1; as DNA is missing, the TRBD2 call by TCRdb cannot be tested. The clonotype comes from a human donor in good health. Some clones in this sample may be carry-over from other donors' samples. Material: naive CXCR3- CD8+ T cells from blood. Subset reported: CD45RO-CCR7+CD27+CD95- naive CD8+ T cells lacking CXCR3 (TNR3-). Here the CDR3 reads CSAVDYRIQETQYF.